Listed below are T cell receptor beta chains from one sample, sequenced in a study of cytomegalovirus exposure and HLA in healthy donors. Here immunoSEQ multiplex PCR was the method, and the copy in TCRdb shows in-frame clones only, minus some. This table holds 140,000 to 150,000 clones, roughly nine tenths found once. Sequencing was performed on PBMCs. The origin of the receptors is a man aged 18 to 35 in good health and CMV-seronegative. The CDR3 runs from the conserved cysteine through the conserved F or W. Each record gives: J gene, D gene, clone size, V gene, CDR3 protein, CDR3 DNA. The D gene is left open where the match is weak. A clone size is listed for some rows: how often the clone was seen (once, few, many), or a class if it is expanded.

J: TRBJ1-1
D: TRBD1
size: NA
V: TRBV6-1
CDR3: CASRVMTGQTEAFF
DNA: TGTGCCAGCAGGGTCATGACAGGGCAAACTGAAGCTTTCTTT

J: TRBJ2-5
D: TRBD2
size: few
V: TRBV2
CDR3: CASRSGALQETQYF
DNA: TGTGCCAGCCGAAGCGGGGCCTTGCAAGAGACCCAGTACTTC

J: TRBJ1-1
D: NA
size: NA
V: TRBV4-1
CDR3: CASSQVTTKYTEAFF
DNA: TGCGCCAGCAGCCAAGTGACAACCAAATACACTGAAGCTTTCTTT

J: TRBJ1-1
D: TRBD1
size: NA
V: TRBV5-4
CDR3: CASSLYQGGLTEAFF
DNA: TGTGCCAGCAGCTTGTATCAGGGGGGACTCACTGAAGCTTTCTTT

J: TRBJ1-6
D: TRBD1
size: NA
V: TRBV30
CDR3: CAWSTSRDRGARNSPLHF
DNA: TGTGCCTGGAGCACAAGCCGGGACAGGGGTGCAAGAAATTCACCCCTCCACTTT

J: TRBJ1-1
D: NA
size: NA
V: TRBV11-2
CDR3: CASSLAQVSTEAFF
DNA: TGTGCCAGCAGCTTAGCCCAGGTTAGCACTGAAGCTTTCTTT

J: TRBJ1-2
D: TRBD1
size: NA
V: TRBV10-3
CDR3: CAISEIGQGDGYTF
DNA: TGTGCCATCAGTGAGATCGGACAGGGCGACGGCTACACCTTC

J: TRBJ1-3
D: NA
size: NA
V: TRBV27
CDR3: CASSLSEEVGNTIYF
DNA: TGTGCCAGCAGTTTATCAGAGGAAGTGGGAAACACCATATATTTT

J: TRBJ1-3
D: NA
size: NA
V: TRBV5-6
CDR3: CASSLRSRAVNTIYF
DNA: TGTGCCAGCAGCTTGCGGTCCAGGGCGGTAAACACCATATATTTT

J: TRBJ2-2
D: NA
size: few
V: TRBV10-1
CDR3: CASSESRPGTGELFF
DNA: TGCGCCAGCAGTGAGTCCAGACCGGGGACCGGGGAGCTGTTTTTT

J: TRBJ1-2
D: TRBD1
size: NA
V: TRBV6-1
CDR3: CASRDRGRGGYTF
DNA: TGTGCCAGCAGGGACAGGGGGCGTGGTGGCTACACCTTC

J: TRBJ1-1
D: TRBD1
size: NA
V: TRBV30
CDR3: CAWTRTGNTEAFF
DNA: TGTGCCTGGACAAGGACAGGGAACACTGAAGCTTTCTTT

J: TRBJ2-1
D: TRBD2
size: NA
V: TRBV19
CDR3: CASKPPLVAGANNEQFF
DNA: TGTGCCAGTAAGCCCCCTCTTGTAGCGGGGGCCAACAATGAGCAGTTCTTC

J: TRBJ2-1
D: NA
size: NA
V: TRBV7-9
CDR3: CASSPLALSSYNEQFF
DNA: TGTGCCAGCAGCCCTCTAGCGTTGAGCTCCTACAATGAGCAGTTCTTC

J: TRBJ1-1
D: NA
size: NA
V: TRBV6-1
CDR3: CASSRGGSGTEAFF
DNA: TGTGCCAGCAGCCGAGGGGGAAGTGGCACTGAAGCTTTCTTT

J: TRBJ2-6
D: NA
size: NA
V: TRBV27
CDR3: CASSPPGVSGANVLTF
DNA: TGTGCCAGCAGTCCCCCAGGGGTCTCTGGGGCCAACGTCCTGACTTTC

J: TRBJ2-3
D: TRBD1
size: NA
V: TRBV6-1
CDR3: CASSGGQHTDTQYF
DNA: TGTGCCAGCAGTGGGGGACAGCACACAGATACGCAGTATTTT

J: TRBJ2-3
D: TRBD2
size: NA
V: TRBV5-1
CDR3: CASSPVSGGAAADTQYF
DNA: TGCGCCAGCTCCCCGGTCAGCGGGGGGGCCGCGGCAGATACGCAGTATTTT

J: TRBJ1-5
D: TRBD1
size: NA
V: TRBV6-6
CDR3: CASVGQGAENQPQHF
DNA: TGTGCCAGCGTGGGACAGGGGGCCGAAAATCAGCCCCAGCATTTT

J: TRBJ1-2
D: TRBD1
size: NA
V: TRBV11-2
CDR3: CASSLRQGAFYGYTF
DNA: TGTGCCAGCAGCTTACGACAGGGGGCCTTCTATGGCTACACCTTC

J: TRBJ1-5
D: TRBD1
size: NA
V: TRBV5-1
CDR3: CASTDRGPQHF
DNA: TGCGCCAGCACCGACAGGGGTCCCCAGCATTTT

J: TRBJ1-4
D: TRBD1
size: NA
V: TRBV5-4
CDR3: CASSRQGAAEKLFF
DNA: TGTGCCAGCAGCCGGCAGGGGGCTGCTGAAAAACTGTTTTTT

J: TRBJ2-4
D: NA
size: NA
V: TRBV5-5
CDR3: CASSSQWSQGRNIQYF
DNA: TGTGCCAGCAGCTCACAGTGGTCTCAGGGGAGAAACATTCAGTACTTC

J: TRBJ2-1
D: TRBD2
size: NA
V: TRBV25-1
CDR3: CASKLAGGNEQFF
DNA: TGTGCCAGCAAACTAGCGGGAGGAAATGAGCAGTTCTTC

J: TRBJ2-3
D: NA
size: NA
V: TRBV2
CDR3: CASNGLGTDTQYF
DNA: TGTGCCAGCAACGGTCTGGGCACAGATACGCAGTATTTT

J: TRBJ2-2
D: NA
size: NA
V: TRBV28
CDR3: CASSLLATGRTGELFF
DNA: TGTGCCAGCAGTTTACTAGCGACAGGGCGAACCGGGGAGCTGTTTTTT

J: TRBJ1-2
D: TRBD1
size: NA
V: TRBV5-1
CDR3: CASSLGQGRYGYTF
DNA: TGCGCCAGCAGCTTGGGACAGGGCCGGTATGGCTACACCTTC

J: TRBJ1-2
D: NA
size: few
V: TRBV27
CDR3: CASSWQGHYGYTF
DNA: TGTGCCAGCAGTTGGCAGGGGCACTATGGCTACACCTTC

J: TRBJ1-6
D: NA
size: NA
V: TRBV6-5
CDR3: CASSYSSQAGDSPLHF
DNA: TGTGCCAGCAGTTACTCGTCTCAGGCCGGGGATTCACCCCTCCACTTT

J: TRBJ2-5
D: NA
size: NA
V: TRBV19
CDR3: CASSGAKERTQYF
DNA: TGTGCCAGTAGCGGAGCGAAAGAGAGGACCCAGTACTTC

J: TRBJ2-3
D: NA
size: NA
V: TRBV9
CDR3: CASSVGRGNSADTQYF
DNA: TGTGCCAGCAGCGTAGGGCGGGGCAATTCCGCAGATACGCAGTATTTT

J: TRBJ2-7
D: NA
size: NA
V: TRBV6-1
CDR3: CASSEGAAVQYF
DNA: TGTGCCAGCAGTGAGGGGGCCGCCGTGCAGTACTTC

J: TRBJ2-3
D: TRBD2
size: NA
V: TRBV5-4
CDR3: CASSWPGLETDTQYF
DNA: TGTGCCAGCAGCTGGCCGGGACTAGAAACAGATACGCAGTATTTT

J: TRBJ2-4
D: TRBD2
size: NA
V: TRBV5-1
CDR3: CASSLWGGAKNIQYF
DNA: TGCGCCAGCAGCTTGTGGGGGGGAGCCAAAAACATTCAGTACTTC

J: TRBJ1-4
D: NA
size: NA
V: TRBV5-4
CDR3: CASKEWGNEKLFF
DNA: TGTGCCAGCAAGGAATGGGGCAATGAAAAACTGTTTTTT

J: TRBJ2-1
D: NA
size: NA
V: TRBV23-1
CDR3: CASSQLIYHNEQFF
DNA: TGCGCCAGCAGTCAATTAATCTACCACAATGAGCAGTTCTTC

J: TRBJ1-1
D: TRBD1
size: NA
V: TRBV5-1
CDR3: CASSTPTGTEAFF
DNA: TGCGCCAGCAGCACCCCGACAGGGACTGAAGCTTTCTTT

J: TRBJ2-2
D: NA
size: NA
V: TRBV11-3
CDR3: CASSLEGAGGELFF
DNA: TGTGCCAGCAGCTTGGAGGGGGCCGGCGGGGAGCTGTTTTTT

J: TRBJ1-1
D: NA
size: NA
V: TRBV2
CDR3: CASSLQTWQLNTEAFF
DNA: TGTGCCAGCAGCCTTCAAACGTGGCAGTTGAACACTGAAGCTTTCTTT

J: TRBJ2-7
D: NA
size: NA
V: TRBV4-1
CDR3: CASSQGIAGDYEQYF
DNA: TGCGCCAGCAGTCAGGGGATTGCAGGGGACTACGAGCAGTACTTC

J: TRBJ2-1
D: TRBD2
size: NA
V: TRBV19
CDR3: CASSTTSGGAYNEQFF
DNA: TGTGCCAGTAGTACCACTAGCGGGGGGGCCTACAATGAGCAGTTCTTC

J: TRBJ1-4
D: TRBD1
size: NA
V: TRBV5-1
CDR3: CASSLGQGIVGEKLFF
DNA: TGCGCCAGCAGCTTGGGACAGGGGATCGTTGGGGAAAAACTGTTTTTT

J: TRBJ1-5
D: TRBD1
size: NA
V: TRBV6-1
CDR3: CASSAPKTGGSHSNQPQHF
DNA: TGTGCCAGCAGTGCGCCTAAGACAGGGGGCAGCCATAGCAATCAGCCCCAGCATTTT

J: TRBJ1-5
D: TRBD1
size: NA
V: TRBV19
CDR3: CATEPFGTGDQPQHF
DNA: TGTGCCACCGAACCCTTCGGGACAGGGGATCAGCCCCAGCATTTT

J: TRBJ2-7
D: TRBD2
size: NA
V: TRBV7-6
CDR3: CASTQTSGGNYEQYF
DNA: TGTGCCAGCACCCAGACTAGCGGGGGAAACTACGAGCAGTACTTC

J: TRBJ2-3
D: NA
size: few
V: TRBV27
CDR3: CASSFWAPQGTDTQYF
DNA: TGTGCCAGCAGTTTTTGGGCCCCCCAGGGCACAGATACGCAGTATTTT

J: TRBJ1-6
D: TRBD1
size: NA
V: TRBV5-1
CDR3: CASSDGQGSSPLHF
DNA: TGCGCCAGCAGCGACGGACAGGGGTCCTCACCCCTCCACTTT

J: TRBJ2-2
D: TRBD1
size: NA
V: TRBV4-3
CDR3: CASSQDPGGSFTGELFF
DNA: TGCGCCAGCAGCCAAGACCCAGGGGGCTCTTTCACCGGGGAGCTGTTTTTT

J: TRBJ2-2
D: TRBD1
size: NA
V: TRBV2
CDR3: CASSHILGTGELAGELFF
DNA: TGTGCCAGCAGTCACATCTTGGGGACAGGGGAGTTGGCCGGGGAGCTGTTTTTT